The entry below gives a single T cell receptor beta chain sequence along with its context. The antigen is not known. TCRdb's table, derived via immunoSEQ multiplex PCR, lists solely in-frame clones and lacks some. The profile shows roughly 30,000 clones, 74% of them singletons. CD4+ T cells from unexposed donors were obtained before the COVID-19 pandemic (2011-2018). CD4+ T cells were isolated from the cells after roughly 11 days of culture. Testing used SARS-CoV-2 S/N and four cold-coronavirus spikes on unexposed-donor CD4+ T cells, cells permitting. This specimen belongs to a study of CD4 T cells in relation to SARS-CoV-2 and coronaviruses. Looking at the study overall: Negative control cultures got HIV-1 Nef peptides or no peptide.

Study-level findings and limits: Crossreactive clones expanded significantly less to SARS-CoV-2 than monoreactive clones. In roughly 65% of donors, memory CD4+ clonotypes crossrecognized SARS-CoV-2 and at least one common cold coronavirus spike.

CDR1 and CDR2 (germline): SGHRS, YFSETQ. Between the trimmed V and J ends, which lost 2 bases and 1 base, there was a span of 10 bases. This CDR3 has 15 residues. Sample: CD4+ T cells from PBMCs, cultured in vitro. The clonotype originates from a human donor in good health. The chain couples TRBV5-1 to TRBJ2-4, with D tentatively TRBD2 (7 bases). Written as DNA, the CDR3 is TGCGCCAGCAGCTTTCGGGGGGCGGCCAAAAACATTCAGTACTTC. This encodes CASSFRGAAKNIQYF.